The clone carrying this TCR beta chain was counted once. PCR amplification relied on 60 Vbeta primers (plus 13 Jbeta primers). TCRdb's table, derived via immunoSEQ multiplex PCR, lists solely in-frame clones and lacks some. The sample yields around 90,000 clones, 85% seen once. This entry is derived from a study of cytomegalovirus exposure and HLA in healthy donors. The sequenced sample was PBMCs. This sequence was found in a man aged 40-50 years in good health and CMV-seropositive.

The CDR3 nucleotides read TGTGCCAGCACGTCATCCAGGACAACACCCCGATACGAGCAGTACTTC. Translation gives CASTSSRTTPRYEQYF. J is TRBJ2-5 and V is TRBV5-6; TRBD1 might be the D (5 bases). The last part of the DNA fits TRBJ2-7 better; the J call may be wrong. Per germline, CDR1 SGHDT and CDR2 YYEEEE. The CDR3 has 16 residues.